The sequence of this T cell receptor (beta chain) was determined in a study of blood T cell repertoires in COVID-19. As for the study in general: The study drew acute and convalescent COVID-19 samples from the United States, Italy and Spain. Sample material is recorded as cDNA or gDNA derived from T cells, B-cell-depleted T cells, or PBMCs.

In the original analysis: Reference gene primer amplification gave estimated nucleated cell counts. TCRdb's copy holds only in-frame clones and misses some; the assay was immunoSEQ multiplex PCR. For V, J and clone size, that table is used; D and trimming come from the DNA. The sample lists over 150,000 clones, 85% to 95% occurring once. V lost 5 bases, J lost 4 bases, and 3 bases stayed unmatched. Germline CDR1 and CDR2: MNHNY and SVGAGI (reference sequence). The CDR3 covers 14 residues. The sample comprised peripheral blood. This receptor was taken from a man aged 50-59 years with acute or convalescent COVID-19. V gene TRBV6-6 combines with J gene TRBJ1-1; TRBD1 matches 11 bases. CDR3 bases: TGTGCCAGCAGTGGACAGGGGGCTTCCACTGAAGCTTTCTTT. This sequence encodes CASSGQGASTEAFF.